Sequencing of this T cell receptor (beta chain) was carried out in a study of vaccination and CD4 T cells after COVID-19. For the study at large: Each participant was administered two doses of a vaccine, which was either BNT162b2 or mRNA-1273. A CEFX pool, an HIV-1 Nef pool, or no peptide went to control cultures.

Sequencing of cultured CD4+ T cell DNA used the Oncomine TCR Beta short-read assay. One entry per CDR3 protein, called by TCRdb with MiXCR from the PCR reads. This table has 5,500 to 8,500 distinct CDR3 sequences, roughly 32% appearing once. Stated treatment: roughly ten-day PBMC culture with coronavirus spike peptide pools or control peptides (ViraFEST assay). From the unexposed donor, CD4+ T cells were collected ahead of the COVID-19 pandemic (2011-2018). Study conclusions and caveats: Analysis of convalescent patients found that 304 of 307 vaccine-specific clones were spike mono-reactive.

This CDR3 comprises 15 residues. J lost 5 bases, V lost 3 bases, and 5 bases had no gene match. Germline CDR1 is SGHTA and CDR2 is FQGTGA. The sample holds a few counts of this clonotype. Its specificity is not known. Sequenced input: CD4+ T cells from blood, cultured in vitro. This sequence joins TRBV7-3 and TRBJ2-1; 9 positions match TRBD2. The origin of this receptor is a human donor in good health. In nucleotides, the CDR3 is TGTGCCAGCAGCTTTCGCGGGGGGGCGGACAATGAGCAGTTCTTC. As protein: CASSFRGGADNEQFF.